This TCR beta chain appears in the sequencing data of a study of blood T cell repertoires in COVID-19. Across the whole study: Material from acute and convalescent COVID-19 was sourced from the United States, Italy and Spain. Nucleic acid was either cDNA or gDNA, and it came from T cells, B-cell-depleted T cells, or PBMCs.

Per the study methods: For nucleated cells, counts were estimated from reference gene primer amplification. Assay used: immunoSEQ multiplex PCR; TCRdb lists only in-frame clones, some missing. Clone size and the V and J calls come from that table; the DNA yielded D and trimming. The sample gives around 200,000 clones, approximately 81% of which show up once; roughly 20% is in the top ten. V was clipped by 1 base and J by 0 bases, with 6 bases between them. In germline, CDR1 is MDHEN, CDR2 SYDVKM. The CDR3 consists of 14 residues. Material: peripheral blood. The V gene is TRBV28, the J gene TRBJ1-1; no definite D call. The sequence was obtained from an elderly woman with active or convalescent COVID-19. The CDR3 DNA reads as TGTGCCAGCAGTTTATTGGGCTTGAACACTGAAGCTTTCTTT. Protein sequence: CASSLLGLNTEAFF.